The present TCR beta chain was sequenced within a study of shared clonotypes between healthy human individuals. Study overall: CD4 naive cells filled three plates per donor, CD4 memory three, CD8 naive two and CD8 memory one.

Genomic DNA belonging to each subset was distributed in equal measure over several immunoSEQ plates. Profiled with immunoSEQ multiplex PCR; TCRdb holds only in-frame clones, not every one. The table includes approximately 2.1 million clones, 85% to 95% detected once. The donors, healthy adults who were HIV-negative, had experienced no recent acute infections or vaccinations. It was into CD45RA+ naive and CD45RA-negative memory subsets that the CD4+ cells were split. Germline V gene data show CDR1 as MNHNS and CDR2 as SASEGT. The V end was cut by 2 bases, the J end by 4 bases, with 10 bases between. There are 14 residues in the CDR3.

Sequencing was carried out using naive CD4+ T cells from PBMCs. Specified subset: CD45RA+ positively selected. The TCR sequence derives from a man in his late teens or twenties in good health. Some clones in this sample may be carry-over from other donors' samples. V is TRBV6-1 and J is TRBJ2-3; D is unclear. CDR3 in DNA: TGTGCCAGCAGTGAAAGAGCTTCGTCAGATACGCAGTATTTT. Residues: CASSERASSDTQYF.